Given below is one T cell receptor (beta chain) in context. Its cognate antigen is unknown. The same CDR3 arises from other DNA sequences in this sample as well. The data were produced by immunoSEQ multiplex PCR, yet TCRdb's version contains in-frame clones alone and is incomplete. The sample contains roughly 2 million clones, just under 95% of which appear only once. V was pared by 1 base and J by 0 bases, with 2 bases between. The germline gives CDR1 SGHAT, CDR2 FQNNGV. The CDR3 extends over 13 amino acids. These data belong to a study of shared clonotypes between healthy human individuals. Study-level findings and limits: Naive CD4 clonotypes were shared across a few donors at about 5.3%. A small donor pool kept down the genetic and exposure-history diversity that was represented. Blood was the only sampled material, and tissue repertoires likely differ.

Terminally differentiated effector memory CD45RA+ cells were left out of the naive CD8 fraction, which was CD45RO-negative and positively selected for CCR7. All of the donors resided in Nashville, Tennessee, and each was a Caucasian adult. The chain links TRBV11-2 to TRBJ2-3; D unclear. The sequence came from a man aged 18-30 years in good health. Source material: naive CD8+ T cells sorted from blood. The CDR3 sequence is CASSLGSTDTQYF. DNA for the CDR3: TGTGCCAGCAGCTTAGGTAGCACAGATACGCAGTATTTT.